The 4 T cell receptor beta chains below come from one sample, sequenced in a study of T cells after yellow fever vaccination. TCRdb reprocessed the 5' RACE reads via MiXCR and lists one record per CDR3 protein. The sample consists of roughly 250,000 distinct CDR3 sequences, approximately 13% of them appearing once. Sequencing used CD4+ T cells sorted from PBMCs, obtained 45 days after the yellow fever booster vaccination. Receptors originate from a young man who received the YFV17D yellow fever vaccine.

The chain employs TRBV30 and TRBJ2-2, with 9 nucleotides matching TRBD1. Trimming at V came to 2 bases and at J to 6 bases, leaving 7 bases not matched to a gene. CDR3 length: 15 residues. Germline V lookup: CDR1 GTSNPN, CDR2 SVGIG (reference sequence). CDR3 coding DNA: TGTGCCTGGAGTTACAGGGGGCGCATCTCCGGGGAGCTGTTTTTT. It specifies CAWSYRGRISGELFF. The whole variable domain, remainder taken from reference TRBV30 and TRBJ2-2, is SQTIHQWPATLVQPVGSPLSLECTVEGTSNPNLYWYRQAAGRGLQLLFYSVGIGQISSEVPQNLSASRPQDRQFILSSKKLLLSDSGFYLCAWSYRGRISGELFFGEGSRLTVL.

V and J are TRBV3-1 and TRBJ2-7; D might be TRBD2 (5 bases). CDR1 is LGHDT, CDR2 YNNKEL, per germline (reference sequence). The V and J ends lost 4 bases and 3 bases respectively, with 13 bases between them. The CDR3 length is 14 residues. CDR3 sequence reads: CASSRRGVFYEQYF. In nucleotides, the CDR3 is TGTGCCAGCAGCCGACGGGGAGTGTTCTACGAGCAGTACTTC.

V is TRBV9 and J is TRBJ2-7, with 12 positions matching TRBD1. CDR3 length equals 15 residues. Germline CDR1 reads SGDLS; CDR2 reads YYNGEE. V trimming: 4 bases; J trimming: 4 bases; junction bases outside the gene matches: 6. CDR3 bases: TGTGCCAGCAGCCCCGGGACAGGGGGCCTATACGAGCAGTACTTC. It encodes CASSPGTGGLYEQYF.

This clonotype has more than one count but fewer than ten. In DNA form, the CDR3 reads TGCGCCAGCAGCGCGGGAGGGGAGACCCAGTACTTC. Translated: CASSAGGETQYF. The rearrangement links TRBV10-1 to TRBJ2-5; 9 bases map to TRBD2. V trimming: 6 bases; J trimming: 5 bases; junction bases outside the gene matches: 1. CDR1 and CDR2 from the germline V gene are WNHNN and SYGVQD (reference sequence). This CDR3 comprises 12 residues.